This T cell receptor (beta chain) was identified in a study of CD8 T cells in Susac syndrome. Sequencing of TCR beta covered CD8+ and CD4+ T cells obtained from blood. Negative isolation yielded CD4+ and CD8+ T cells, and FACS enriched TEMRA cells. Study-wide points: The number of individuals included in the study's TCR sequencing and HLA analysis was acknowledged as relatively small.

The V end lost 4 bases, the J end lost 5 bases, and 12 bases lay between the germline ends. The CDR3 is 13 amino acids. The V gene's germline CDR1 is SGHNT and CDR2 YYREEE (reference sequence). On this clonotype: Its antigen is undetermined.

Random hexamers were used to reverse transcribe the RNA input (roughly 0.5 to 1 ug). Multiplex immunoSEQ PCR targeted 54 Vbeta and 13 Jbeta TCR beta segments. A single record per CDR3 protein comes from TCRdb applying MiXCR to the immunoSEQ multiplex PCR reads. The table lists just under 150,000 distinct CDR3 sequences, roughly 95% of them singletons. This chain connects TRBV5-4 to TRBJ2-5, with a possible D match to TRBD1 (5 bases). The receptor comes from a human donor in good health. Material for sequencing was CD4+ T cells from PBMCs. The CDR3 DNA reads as TGTGCCAGCAGCGCTGCCAGGGTGGAGACCCAGTACTTC. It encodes CASSAARVETQYF.